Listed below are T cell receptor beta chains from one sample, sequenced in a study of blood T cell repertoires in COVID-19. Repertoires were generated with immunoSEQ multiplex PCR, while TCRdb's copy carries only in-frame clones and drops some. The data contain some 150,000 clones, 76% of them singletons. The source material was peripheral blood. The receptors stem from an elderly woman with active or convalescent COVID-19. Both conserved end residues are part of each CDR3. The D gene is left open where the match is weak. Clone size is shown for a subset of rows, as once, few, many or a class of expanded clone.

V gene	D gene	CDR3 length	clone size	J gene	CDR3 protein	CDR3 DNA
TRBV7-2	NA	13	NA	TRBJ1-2	CASSSPTWYGYTF	TGTGCCAGCAGCTCCCCGACATGGTATGGCTACACCTTC
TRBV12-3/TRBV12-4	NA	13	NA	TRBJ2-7	CASSLYRAHEQYF	TGTGCCAGCAGTTTATACAGGGCCCACGAGCAGTACTTC
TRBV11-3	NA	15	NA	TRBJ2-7	CASSIPVVVSYEQYF	TGTGCCAGCAGCATCCCGGTGGTGGTATCCTACGAGCAGTACTTC
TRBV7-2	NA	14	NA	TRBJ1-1	CASSLDSMNTEAFF	TGTGCCAGCAGCCTGGACAGTATGAACACTGAAGCTTTCTTT
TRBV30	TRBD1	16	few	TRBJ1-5	CAWSFGQGQGNQPQHF	TGTGCCTGGAGTTTCGGACAGGGGCAGGGCAATCAGCCCCAGCATTTT
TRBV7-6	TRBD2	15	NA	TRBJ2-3	CASSLMYGGADTQYF	TGTGCCAGCAGCTTAATGTACGGGGGGGCAGATACGCAGTATTTT
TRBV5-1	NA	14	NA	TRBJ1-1	CASSLGWGETEAFF	TGCGCCAGCAGCTTGGGGTGGGGCGAGACTGAAGCTTTCTTT
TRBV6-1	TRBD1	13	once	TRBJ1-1	CASTDPGTGVLRF	TGTGCCAGCACCGACCCCGGGACAGGGGTTCTTCGGTTT
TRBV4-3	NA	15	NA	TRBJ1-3	CASSQGTGSGNTIYF	TGCGCCAGCAGCCAAGGAACGGGGTCTGGAAACACCATATATTTT
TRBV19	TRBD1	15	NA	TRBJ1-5	CASSIEGQINQPQHF	TGTGCCAGTAGTATTGAGGGACAGATTAATCAGCCCCAGCATTTT
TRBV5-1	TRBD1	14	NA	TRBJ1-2	CASSGGTGAYGYTF	TGCGCCAGCAGCGGTGGGACAGGGGCCTATGGCTACACCTTC
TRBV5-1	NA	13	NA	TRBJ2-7	CASSYGGSYEQYF	TGCGCCAGCAGCTACGGGGGATCCTACGAGCAGTACTTC
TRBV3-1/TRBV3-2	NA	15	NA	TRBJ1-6	CASSRTVGISSPLHF	TGTGCCAGCAGTAGGACAGTCGGAATAAGTTCACCCCTCCACTTT